These 26 T cell receptor beta chains were sequenced from one sample in a study of OX40 agonist ivuxolimab in advanced cancers. The protocol used for the library was the immunoSEQ multiplex PCR assay. TCRdb's version of the immuneACCESS table is confined to in-frame rearrangements and falls short of the full clone set. An unresolved V gene accounts for under half of the shortfall where checked; the remainder is of unknown origin. Across this sample there are roughly 80,000 clones, with roughly 93% seen only once. About 6.6% of the sample is in the top ten clones. This specimen consisted of CD4+ or CD8+ T cells sorted from blood, obtained in a trial of the OX40 agonist ivuxolimab. All receptors derive from an adult with an advanced solid tumor such as melanoma, head and neck, liver or kidney cancer.

This chain uses TRBV27 with TRBJ1-2, with D possibly being TRBD1 (5 bases). In germline, CDR1 is MNHEY, CDR2 SMNVEV (reference sequence). This CDR3 is built from 15 residues. V dropped 5 bases and J dropped 0 bases, with 13 bases sitting between them. In nucleotides, the CDR3 is TGTGCCAGCAGTCTCCGGGACGGAGCTAACTATGGCTACACCTTC. Translated, it gives CASSLRDGANYGYTF.

The V gene is TRBV19, the J gene TRBJ1-2; the match to TRBD1 covers 12 bases. The CDR3 loop spans 15 amino acids. The trim removed 8 bases at V and 7 bases at J, leaving 11 bases unmatched. Germline assignment: CDR1 LNHDA and CDR2 SQIVND (reference sequence). CDR3 bases: TGTGCCAGTCTTCTGGCCGGGACAGGGGGCTTTGGCTACACCTTC. Translating it yields CASLLAGTGGFGYTF.

V usage is TRBV7-6 and J usage is TRBJ1-6; D remains unclear. The germline V gene encodes CDR1 SGHVS and CDR2 FNYEAQ. The CDR3 spans 15 residues. The V end was cut by 1 base, the J end by 7 bases, with 11 bases between. This CDR3 reads CASSLEAMGNSPLHF. The CDR3 DNA is TGTGCCAGCAGCTTAGAAGCGATGGGGAATTCACCCCTCCACTTT.

V and J are TRBV27 and TRBJ2-7; 8 bases line up with TRBD1. The ends lost 3 bases at V and 5 bases at J; junction bases unmatched: 12. Per germline, CDR1 MNHEY and CDR2 SMNVEV (reference sequence). This CDR3 has 16 amino acids. Here the CDR3 reads CASSFRPGQGANEQYF. CDR3 sequence (DNA): TGTGCCAGCAGTTTCCGCCCAGGGCAGGGGGCCAACGAGCAGTACTTC.

This clone was observed a few times. This chain connects TRBV2 to TRBJ2-7, with 7 bases that match TRBD1. Unmatched junction bases numbered 13, after V lost 9 bases and J lost 5 bases. In germline, CDR1 is SNHLY, CDR2 FYNNEI. CDR3 size: 14 residues. The CDR3 bases are TGTGCCAGAGATCTTAGGGGGCGGCCCGACGAGCAGTACTTC. The encoded protein is CARDLRGRPDEQYF.

The rearrangement links TRBV7-6 to TRBJ1-1, with D unclear. Germline lookup yields CDR1 SGHVS and CDR2 FNYEAQ. The V end lost 1 base, the J end lost 4 bases, and 4 bases lay between the germline ends. The CDR3 covers 12 residues. The CDR3 coding sequence is TGTGCCAGCAGCTTAGGGAGCACTGAAGCTTTCTTT. This codes for CASSLGSTEAFF.

This rearrangement joins TRBV5-1 to TRBJ1-2; no reliable D call. Per germline, CDR1 SGHRS and CDR2 YFSETQ. The CDR3 is 15 amino acids. The germline V and J ends were trimmed by 0 bases and 5 bases, with 14 bases remaining between them. The CDR3 spells CASSLDLFLGYGYTF. The CDR3 DNA sequence: TGCGCCAGCAGCTTGGATCTGTTTTTAGGGTATGGCTACACCTTC.

The V and J genes are TRBV5-1 and TRBJ2-2; D unclear. V dropped 6 bases and J dropped 0 bases, with 9 bases sitting between them. The CDR3 extends over 14 amino acids. CDR1 is SGHRS and CDR2 is YFSETQ in the germline V gene. The CDR3 coding sequence is TGCGCCAGCAAAGGAGAGACGAACACCGGGGAGCTGTTTTTT. This translates into CASKGETNTGELFF.

The chain is built from TRBV6-5 and TRBJ2-7; no reliable D call. The CDR3 runs 15 residues. Germline assignment: CDR1 MNHEY and CDR2 SVGAGI. Trimming cost V 2 bases and J 0 bases, with 11 bases left between them. CDR3 sequence (DNA): TGTGCCAGCAGTTACGGCTCCCCAATCTCCTACGAGCAGTACTTC. It codes for CASSYGSPISYEQYF.

CDR3 loop: CASAVGDTEAFF. The CDR3 region has the DNA TGTGCCAGCGCTGTCGGGGACACTGAAGCTTTCTTT. The rearrangement joins TRBV5-4 to TRBJ1-1; D ambiguous. The CDR3 totals 12 residues. Germline values: CDR1 SGHNT, CDR2 YYREEE (reference sequence). Between the trimmed V and J ends, which lost 7 bases and 3 bases, there was a span of 10 bases.

A remark on this clone: Other DNA variants within this sample encode the same CDR3. This sequence joins TRBV4-1 and TRBJ2-7; D is unresolved. The CDR3 is 14 amino acids. Germline values: CDR1 MGHRA, CDR2 YSYEKL. V lost 4 bases to trimming and J lost 4 bases, with 14 bases between them. The CDR3 DNA follows: TGCGCCAGCAGCCTACGAGAGTTCAATTACGAGCAGTACTTC. This gives the protein CASSLREFNYEQYF.

The chain uses TRBV6-4 and TRBJ1-4; no firm D call. Deletions cut 6 bases from V and 1 base from J, with 12 bases between. CDR1 MRHNA and CDR2 SNTAGT come from the germline V gene. The CDR3 totals 15 residues. CDR3 sequence: CASSLWAGTNEKLFF. DNA of the CDR3: TGTGCCAGCAGCTTATGGGCAGGAACTAATGAAAAACTGTTTTTT.

The rearrangement links TRBV4-1 to TRBJ2-2; unclear D gene. V was cut by 3 bases and J by 0 bases, with 11 bases left in between. The CDR3 totals 16 residues. Germline V gives CDR1 MGHRA, CDR2 YSYEKL. The CDR3 region is CASSHSGGSNTGELFF. In nucleotides, the CDR3 is TGCGCCAGCAGCCACTCCGGCGGTTCGAACACCGGGGAGCTGTTTTTT.

The chain couples TRBV11-2 to TRBJ1-3, with D possibly matching TRBD1 (6 bases). The CDR3 is 17 residues long. The germline V and J ends were trimmed by 1 base and 1 base, with 14 bases remaining between them. Germline lookup yields CDR1 SGHAT and CDR2 FQNNGV. CDR3 bases: TGTGCCAGCAGCTTAGTCCCTATTACAGGGTCTGGAAACACCATATATTTT. It codes for CASSLVPITGSGNTIYF.

The chain has TRBV27 and TRBJ2-7; D is possibly TRBD1 (6 bases). CDR3 length: 14 residues. Germline V gene data show CDR1 as MNHEY and CDR2 as SMNVEV (reference sequence). V was pared by 6 bases and J by 5 bases, with 17 bases between. In DNA form, the CDR3 reads TGTGCCAGCAGCTATTCAGATCGACAGGACGAGCAGTACTTC. It yields the protein CASSYSDRQDEQYF.

This rearrangement joins TRBV29-1 to TRBJ2-7; D is uncertain. Germline assignment: CDR1 SQVTM and CDR2 ANQGSEA. The CDR3 runs 11 residues. V lost 4 bases and J lost 3, with 7 bases in between. Written as DNA, the CDR3 is TGCAGCGTTGGTATTAACTACGAGCAGTACTTC. It encodes CSVGINYEQYF.

V gene TRBV4-3 combines with J gene TRBJ2-3; no firm D call. CDR3 length: 14 amino acids. Germline assignment: CDR1 LGHNA and CDR2 YSLEER. Trimming pared 0 bases from V and 3 bases from J, leaving 7 bases between. The CDR3 region is CASSQDTGTDTQYF. The DNA for the CDR3 is TGCGCCAGCAGCCAAGATACGGGTACAGATACGCAGTATTTT.

V usage is TRBV10-1 and J usage is TRBJ1-1; TRBD1 agrees at 7 bases. V trimming: 6 bases; J trimming: 0 bases; junction bases outside the gene matches: 4. Germline values: CDR1 WNHNN, CDR2 SYGVQD (reference sequence). CDR3 length: 14 residues. CDR3 sequence (DNA): TGCGCCAGCAGCGAGGGACAGATGAACACTGAAGCTTTCTTT. Amino acids: CASSEGQMNTEAFF.

A single count supports this clone. The genes are TRBV15 and TRBJ2-1; possibly TRBD2 for D (5 bases). Germline loops: CDR1 LNHNV, CDR2 YYDKDF (reference sequence). Trimming took 4 bases from V and 5 from J, leaving 12 bases between them. The CDR3 loop spans 14 amino acids. CDR3 sequence reads: CATSILSDNNEQFF. CDR3 DNA: TGTGCCACCAGCATCCTTAGCGATAACAATGAGCAGTTCTTC.

This clone showed up just once. V is TRBV5-1 and J is TRBJ2-1, with 7 bases fitting TRBD2. CDR1 and CDR2 from the germline V gene are SGHRS and YFSETQ. The CDR3 contains 18 residues. With 0 bases clipped from V and 3 bases from J, the junction kept 12 bases outside the gene matches. Written as DNA, the CDR3 is TGCGCCAGCAGCTTGGGCCCCTCGGGACTATCCAGCTACAATGAGCAGTTCTTC. Its translation: CASSLGPSGLSSYNEQFF.

J is TRBJ1-6 and V is TRBV10-3, with 10 bases fitting TRBD1. The V segment lost 2 bases and the J segment 14 bases; nucleotides outside the gene matches: 9. Germline-derived CDR1 and CDR2 are ENHRY and SYGVKD. The CDR3 length is 15 residues. CDR3 DNA sequence: TGTGCCATCAGTGAGCCCCGGGACAGGGGATCAGCCCTCCACTTT. This translates into CAISEPRDRGSALHF.

This chain uses TRBV9 with TRBJ1-1; D gene ambiguous. Germline V gives CDR1 SGDLS, CDR2 YYNGEE. This CDR3 is 14 amino acids long. The ends were cut back, 0 bases at V and 2 bases at J, with 8 bases in the middle. The CDR3 DNA reads as TGTGCCAGCAGCGTAGCAGGAACCAACACTGAAGCTTTCTTT. Its translation: CASSVAGTNTEAFF.

The chain couples TRBV5-6 to TRBJ1-1; D not resolved. Germline V gene sequence: CDR1 SGHDT, CDR2 YYEEEE. The V end lost 2 bases, the J end lost 1 base, and 6 bases lay between the germline ends. CDR3 size: 13 residues. CDR3 in amino acids: CASSFRGNTEAFF. In DNA, the CDR3 is TGTGCCAGCAGCTTCAGAGGGAACACTGAAGCTTTCTTT.

The chain combines TRBV9 with TRBJ1-1; D might be TRBD1 (5 bases). Germline values: CDR1 SGDLS, CDR2 YYNGEE. The CDR3 totals 12 residues. V lost 0 bases and J 10 bases, leaving 10 bases between the germline ends. The CDR3 loop reads CASSVGGTTAFF. DNA of the CDR3: TGTGCCAGCAGCGTAGGGGGGACGACAGCTTTCTTT.

The genes are TRBV10-3 and TRBJ2-7, with a weak D call TRBD1 (6 bases). Trimming removed 6 bases at V and 3 bases at J, with 15 bases between. Germline V gives CDR1 ENHRY, CDR2 SYGVKD. The CDR3 spans 14 residues. CDR3 protein: CAISDPTGGYEQYF. CDR3 sequence (DNA): TGTGCCATCAGCGATCCGACAGGTGGCTACGAGCAGTACTTC.

The chain combines TRBV30 with TRBJ2-5; TRBD2 might be the D (5 bases). Between the trimmed V and J ends, which lost 0 bases and 4 bases, there was a span of 15 bases. Germline V gene lookup returns CDR1 GTSNPN and CDR2 SVGIG (reference sequence). The CDR3 totals 15 residues. CDR3 sequence (DNA): TGTGCCTGGAGTGTACGGGGATTGGGTATAGAGACCCAGTACTTC. Encoded protein: CAWSVRGLGIETQYF.